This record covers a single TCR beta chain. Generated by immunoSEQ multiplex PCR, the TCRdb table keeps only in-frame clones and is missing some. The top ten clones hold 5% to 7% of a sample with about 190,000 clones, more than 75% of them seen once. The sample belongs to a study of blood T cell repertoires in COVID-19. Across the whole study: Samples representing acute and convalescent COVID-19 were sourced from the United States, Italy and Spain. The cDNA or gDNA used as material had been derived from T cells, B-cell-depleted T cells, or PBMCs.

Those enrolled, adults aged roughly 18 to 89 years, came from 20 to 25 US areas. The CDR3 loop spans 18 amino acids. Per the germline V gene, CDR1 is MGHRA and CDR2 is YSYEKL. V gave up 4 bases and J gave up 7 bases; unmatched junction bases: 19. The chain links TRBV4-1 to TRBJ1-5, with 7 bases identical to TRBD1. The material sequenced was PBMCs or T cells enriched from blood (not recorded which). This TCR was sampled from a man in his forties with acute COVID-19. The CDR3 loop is CASSPSSWDSLRGQPQHF. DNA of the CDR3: TGCGCCAGCAGCCCCTCGAGTTGGGACAGCCTCCGGGGACAGCCCCAGCATTTT.